What follows are 23 T cell receptor beta chains derived from one specimen sequenced in a study of T cells in localized non-small cell lung cancer. Repertoires were generated with immunoSEQ multiplex PCR, while TCRdb's copy carries only in-frame clones and drops some. Of 1,500 or so clones listed, roughly a fifth are singletons. The sequenced sample was lung tumor tissue, obtained before any cancer treatment. Receptors originate from a male donor at least 60 years old with stage II squamous cell lung carcinoma.

The chain employs TRBV29-1 and TRBJ2-3, with 7 nucleotides matching TRBD2. V shed 4 bases, J shed 6 bases, and the junction held 4 bases outside the gene matches. This CDR3 comprises 12 residues. Per germline, CDR1 SQVTM and CDR2 ANQGSEA. The CDR3 reads CSVGGGYDTQYF. CDR3 nucleotide sequence: TGCAGCGTTGGGGGGGGTTACGATACGCAGTATTTT.

As DNA, the CDR3 is TGTGCCAGTAGTATTTCCGTTTACGGCTACACCTTC. This gives the protein CASSISVYGYTF. The chain employs TRBV19 and TRBJ1-2; no definite D call. This CDR3 is 12 amino acids long. Germline values: CDR1 LNHDA, CDR2 SQIVND (reference sequence). Trimming pared 3 bases from V and 8 bases from J, leaving 10 bases between.

The chain employs TRBV7-5 and TRBJ2-1; the table names TRBD2, a call not compared with the DNA. TRBV7-5 is termed a pseudogene. This CDR3 is built from 17 residues. The DNA of the CDR3 is TGTGTCAGAAGCTTTCCGACTAGCGGGAAGACCTACAATGAGCAGTTCTTC. As protein: CVRSFPTSGKTYNEQFF.

Only one count was recorded for this clone. This chain uses TRBV19 with TRBJ2-3, with D hard to call. Between the trimmed V and J ends, which lost 3 bases and 1 base, there was a span of 11 bases. This CDR3 spans 15 amino acids. Germline-derived CDR1 and CDR2 are LNHDA and SQIVND (reference sequence). The CDR3 reads CASSIGVGRTDTQYF. CDR3 coding DNA: TGTGCCAGTAGTATCGGAGTAGGCCGCACAGATACGCAGTATTTT. Using reference TRBV19 and TRBJ2-3 for the parts outside the CDR3, the full variable domain is DGGITQSPKYLFRKEGQNVTLSCEQNLNHDAMYWYRQDPGQGLRLIYYSQIVNDFQKGDIAEGYSVSREKKESFPLTVTSAQKNPTAFYLCASSIGVGRTDTQYFGPGTRLTVL.

By its share, this clone is medium-sized (0.01 to 0.1%). CDR3 loop: CASSLYWTGGSYEQYF. CDR3 nucleotides: TGTGCCAGCAGCTTGTATTGGACAGGGGGCTCCTACGAGCAGTACTTC. The chain has TRBV11-3 and TRBJ2-7; TRBD1 matches 10 bases. The V segment lost 3 bases and the J segment 0 bases; nucleotides outside the gene matches: 5. In germline, CDR1 is SGHNT, CDR2 YENEEA. The CDR3 sequence is 16 residues long.

This clone was detected only a few times. The chain uses TRBV9 and TRBJ2-6, with D perhaps TRBD1 (5 bases). The CDR3 is made up of 15 amino acids. V was pared by 5 bases and J by 1 base, with 10 bases between. Looked up from germline, CDR1 is SGDLS and CDR2 is YYNGEE. This chain's CDR3 is CASSLTDSGANVLTF. CDR3 sequence (DNA): TGTGCCAGCAGTTTGACAGATTCTGGGGCCAACGTCCTGACTTTC.

This clone was seen more than once but under ten times. The J gene is TRBJ1-1, the V gene TRBV11-3; D is undetermined. Germline CDR1 reads SGHNT; CDR2 reads YENEEA. Between the trimmed V and J ends, which lost 0 bases and 5 bases, there was a span of 10 bases. This CDR3 spans 14 amino acids. The CDR3 DNA reads as TGTGCCAGCAGCTTAGACAATCGGGGTACTGAAGCTTTCTTT. It yields the protein CASSLDNRGTEAFF.

The V call is TRBV18, the J call TRBJ1-4, with TRBD1 identical over 8 bases. The CDR3 contains 13 residues. The V gene's germline CDR1 is KGHSH and CDR2 LQKENI. Losses at the gene ends were 6 bases for V and 8 bases for J; bases not matched to a gene: 5. The CDR3: CASSRGQGEKLFF. In nucleotides, the CDR3 is TGTGCCAGCTCCCGCGGACAGGGCGAAAAACTGTTTTTT.

This clone is labeled medium-sized. The chain carries TRBV6-8 and TRBJ1-2; D unresolved. V shed 2 bases and J shed 5 bases, with 12 bases lying between them. In germline, CDR1 is MNHGY, CDR2 SAAAGT. The CDR3 is made up of 14 amino acids. CDR3 region: CASSYTVSGYGYTF. The CDR3 DNA reads TGTGCCAGCAGTTACACAGTTTCCGGTTATGGCTACACCTTC.

In its sample, this clone was seen a few times. The rearrangement links TRBV7-6 to TRBJ2-2; possibly TRBD1 for D (5 bases). V lost 3 bases, J lost 0 bases, and 11 bases lay in between. Per germline, CDR1 SGHVS and CDR2 FNYEAQ. The CDR3 runs to 16 residues. CDR3 amino acids: CASSLDPGPNTGELFF. CDR3 sequence (DNA): TGTGCCAGCAGCTTGGACCCAGGGCCGAACACCGGGGAGCTGTTTTTT.

The chain recombines TRBV1 with TRBJ1-2. TRBV1 is annotated as a pseudogene. This CDR3 comprises 16 residues. As DNA, the CDR3 is TGCGCCAGCAGCCAAGGTGGGACTGGTCAGAACTATGGCTACACCTTC. This translates into CASSQGGTGQNYGYTF.

The rearrangement joins TRBV18 to TRBJ1-1, with unresolved D. Trimming took 2 bases from V and 1 from J, leaving 5 bases between them. CDR3 length: 13 residues. Germline assignment: CDR1 KGHSH and CDR2 LQKENI. CDR3 bases: TGTGCCAGCTCACCATCCGAGAACACTGAAGCTTTCTTT. It specifies CASSPSENTEAFF.

This clone has only a few counts. The gene calls are TRBV14 and TRBJ2-3, with D perhaps TRBD2 (6 bases). CDR1 and CDR2 (germline): SGHDN, FVKESK. The CDR3 length is 15 residues. Between the trimmed V and J ends, which lost 1 base and 2 bases, there was a span of 10 bases. The CDR3 coding sequence is TGTGCCAGCAGCCAAGTAAGGCGGGACACAGATACGCAGTATTTT. This gives the protein CASSQVRRDTDTQYF.

This clone has only one observation. The V call is TRBV18, the J call TRBJ1-2; 7 bases fit TRBD1. Germline V gene data show CDR1 as KGHSH and CDR2 as LQKENI. This CDR3 contains 14 residues. J gave up 4 bases and V 2 bases, and 4 bases lay outside the gene matches. The CDR3: CASSPDRVGYGYTF. In nucleotides, the CDR3 is TGTGCCAGCTCACCAGACAGGGTGGGCTATGGCTACACCTTC.

The chain combines TRBV19 with TRBJ2-7; possible D gene TRBD1, 6 bases. This CDR3 spans 14 amino acids. The ends were cut back, 4 bases at V and 3 bases at J, with 13 bases in the middle. Germline V gene sequence: CDR1 LNHDA, CDR2 SQIVND (reference sequence). The CDR3, as DNA: TGTGCCAGTAGTAGGGATGGACAGCTCTACGAGCAGTACTTC. It is translated as CASSRDGQLYEQYF.

The chain carries TRBV5-1 and TRBJ2-1, with 8 positions matching TRBD1. V shed 7 bases and J 11 bases; nucleotides not matched to a gene: 17. The CDR3 is 15 residues long. Germline loops: CDR1 SGHRS, CDR2 YFSETQ. CDR3 bases: TGCGCCAGCGGGCTAGGGACAGGCCGGACACAAAAGCAGTTCTTC. Protein: CASGLGTGRTQKQFF. The whole variable domain, remainder taken from reference TRBV5-1 and TRBJ2-1, is KAGVTQTPRYLIKTRGQQVTLSCSPISGHRSVSWYQQTPGQGLQFLFEYFSETQRNKGNFPGRFSGRQFSNSRSEMNVSTLELGDSALYLCASGLGTGRTQKQFFGPGTRLTVL.

The count of this clone is one. The rearrangement links TRBV18 to TRBJ1-2; D possibly corresponds to TRBD1 (6 bases). This CDR3 contains 16 residues. V was cut by 2 bases and J by 8 bases, with 21 bases left in between. Germline V gives CDR1 KGHSH, CDR2 LQKENI. CDR3 amino acids: CASSPSRQAVGRGYTF. For the CDR3, the DNA is TGTGCCAGCTCACCATCCCGACAGGCCGTGGGAAGGGGCTACACCTTC.

This clone is medium-sized by share. This chain uses TRBV11-3 with TRBJ2-7; a weak D match, TRBD2 (6 bases). V lost 3 bases, J lost 0 bases, and 12 bases lay in between. Germline V gene sequence: CDR1 SGHNT, CDR2 YENEEA. The length of the CDR3 is 15 residues. This chain's CDR3 is CASSLDGGDSYEQYF. In nucleotides, the CDR3 is TGTGCCAGCAGCTTGGATGGCGGGGACTCCTACGAGCAGTACTTC.

This sequence joins TRBV11-3 and TRBJ2-5; 11 nucleotides match TRBD2. Germline V gene data show CDR1 as SGHNT and CDR2 as YENEEA. The CDR3 has 15 residues. J lost 4 bases, V lost 3 bases, and 4 bases had no gene match. The DNA for the CDR3 is TGTGCCAGCAGCTTTCCACTAGCGGGAGTAGAGACCCAGTACTTC. Protein sequence: CASSFPLAGVETQYF.

The table lists this clone with a few counts. V usage is TRBV6-8 and J usage is TRBJ1-4; maybe TRBD1 (6 bases). V gave up 5 bases and J gave up 8 bases, with 15 bases separating them. The CDR3 is 14 residues long. The germline CDR1 and CDR2 sequences are MNHGY and SAAAGT. CDR3 nucleotide sequence: TGTGCCAGCAGTCAGGGGTTTATGGAGGAAAAACTGTTTTTT. It is translated as CASSQGFMEEKLFF.

This sequence joins TRBV19 and TRBJ2-4, with D unresolved. In germline, CDR1 is LNHDA, CDR2 SQIVND (reference sequence). Trimming removed 2 bases at V and 1 base at J, with 6 bases between. The CDR3 is made up of 14 amino acids. In DNA form, the CDR3 reads TGTGCCAGTAGTATACCCTCTGCCAAAAACATTCAGTACTTC. Translation gives CASSIPSAKNIQYF. Full variable domain (rest looked up from reference TRBV19 and TRBJ2-4): DGGITQSPKYLFRKEGQNVTLSCEQNLNHDAMYWYRQDPGQGLRLIYYSQIVNDFQKGDIAEGYSVSREKKESFPLTVTSAQKNPTAFYLCASSIPSAKNIQYFGAGTRLSVL.

A few counts support this clone. The V call is TRBV7-5, the J call TRBJ1-2; whether TRBD1, the table's D call, matches the DNA was not checked. TRBV7-5 is given as a pseudogene. The CDR3 covers 15 residues. The CDR3, as DNA: TGTGCCAGCAGCTTGCCCTATGCAGGGCGCTATGGCTACACCTTC. Protein sequence: CASSLPYAGRYGYTF.

This clone has more than one count but fewer than ten. The genes are TRBV11-3 and TRBJ2-2; 7 bases match TRBD2. Germline V lookup: CDR1 SGHNT, CDR2 YENEEA. With V trimmed by 2 bases and J by 5 bases, 8 bases remained unmatched. The CDR3 runs 16 residues. CDR3 sequence: CASSLSGGWRTGELFF. The CDR3 nucleotides read TGTGCCAGCAGCTTATCCGGGGGGTGGAGGACCGGGGAGCTGTTTTTT.